Following are 29 T cell receptor beta chains from one sample sequenced in a study of shared clonotypes between healthy human individuals. Terminally differentiated effector memory CD45RA+ cells were left out of the naive CD8 fraction, which was CD45RO-negative and positively selected for CCR7. Clones were read by immunoSEQ multiplex PCR, and TCRdb kept only the in-frame ones, dropping some. The sample consists of roughly 2.1 million clones, 90% to 95% of them appearing once. What was sequenced was naive CD8+ T cells from PBMCs. The receptors derive from a man aged 18 to 29 in good health. Some clones in this sample may be carry-over from other donors' samples.

The rearrangement uses TRBV9 and TRBJ2-7; D possibly corresponds to TRBD1 (5 bases). Germline-derived CDR1 and CDR2 are SGDLS and YYNGEE. The CDR3 covers 14 residues. The V end lost 4 bases, the J end lost 0 bases, and 11 bases lay between the germline ends. Written as DNA, the CDR3 is TGTGCCAGCAGCTCGACAGAAAGCTCCTACGAGCAGTACTTC. Its protein product is CASSSTESSYEQYF.

The chain recombines TRBV29-1 with TRBJ2-7, with D possibly being TRBD1 or TRBD2 (5 bases each). The CDR3 is 13 residues long. Germline-derived CDR1 and CDR2 are SQVTM and ANQGSEA. V was trimmed by 8 bases and J by 1 base, leaving 15 bases between them. The CDR3 sequence: CSIKSEGSYEQYF. CDR3 bases: TGCAGCATAAAATCTGAGGGGTCCTACGAGCAGTACTTC.

The rearrangement links TRBV6-5 to TRBJ1-2, with no clear D. Germline V gives CDR1 MNHEY, CDR2 SVGAGI. This CDR3 contains 15 residues. V lost 4 bases to trimming and J lost 6 bases, with 18 bases between them. CDR3 DNA: TGTGCCAGCAGTTCGACCAGAGGAGTCTCGGATGGCTACACCTTC. This translates into CASSSTRGVSDGYTF.

The V gene is TRBV27, the J gene TRBJ1-5; D not certain. The germline gives CDR1 MNHEY, CDR2 SMNVEV (reference sequence). The CDR3 length is 13 residues. With 5 bases removed from V and 0 bases from J, the gap between germline ends came to 5 bases. This CDR3 is CASSHYSNQPQHF. The CDR3 DNA reads TGTGCCAGCAGTCATTATAGCAATCAGCCCCAGCATTTT.

CDR3 loop: CANRQGNTIYF. The CDR3, as DNA: TGTGCCAACCGACAGGGGAACACCATATATTTT. V is TRBV6-5 and J is TRBJ1-3, with 8 bases lining up with TRBD1. There are 11 residues in the CDR3. The germline V gene encodes CDR1 MNHEY and CDR2 SVGAGI. V trimming: 10 bases; J trimming: 7 bases; junction bases outside the gene matches: 3.

V and J are TRBV9 and TRBJ2-1; 9 bases map to TRBD2. Germline CDR1 SGDLS, CDR2 YYNGEE. The junction had 4 bases not matched to a gene; V was cut back by 0 bases and J by 3 bases. The CDR3 consists of 16 residues. CDR3 protein: CASSVGLAEIYNEQFF. CDR3 nucleotide sequence: TGTGCCAGCAGCGTAGGACTAGCGGAAATCTACAATGAGCAGTTCTTC.

The chain links TRBV27 to TRBJ2-1, with 7 bases matching TRBD1. The CDR3 covers 14 residues. Germline V CDR1 and CDR2: MNHEY, SMNVEV (reference sequence). Trimming took 10 bases from V and 4 from J; bases not matched to a gene: 10. The CDR3: CATCVAGGYNEQFF. In DNA form, the CDR3 reads TGTGCCACCTGCGTAGCAGGGGGATACAATGAGCAGTTCTTC.

The chain links TRBV7-3 to TRBJ2-4; no firm D call. Trimming removed 1 base from V and 0 bases from J, with 19 bases in between. The CDR3 runs 19 residues. Per germline, CDR1 SGHTA and CDR2 FQGTGA. CDR3 amino acids: CASSLSGMTGSLAKNIQYF. Here the CDR3 DNA reads TGTGCCAGCAGCTTAAGTGGGATGACCGGATCCTTAGCCAAAAACATTCAGTACTTC.

This chain joins TRBV5-1 and TRBJ2-7; TRBD1 might be the D (6 bases). V lost 7 bases, J lost 3 bases, and 11 bases lay in between. Germline CDR1 SGHRS, CDR2 YFSETQ. The CDR3 spans 12 residues. CDR3 residues: CASGPDSYEQYF. CDR3 coding DNA: TGCGCCAGCGGCCCGGACAGCTACGAGCAGTACTTC.

The rearrangement joins TRBV10-3 to TRBJ1-1; D is unresolved. CDR1 and CDR2 (germline): ENHRY, SYGVKD. This CDR3 region has 17 residues. V was shortened by 10 bases and J by 10 bases, with 34 bases between the two germline ends. CDR3: CATWLGPSTPTGHIAFF. The DNA of the CDR3 is TGTGCCACCTGGTTAGGACCGTCGACCCCAACCGGGCATATAGCTTTCTTT.

This clone occurred a few times. V is TRBV6-6 and J is TRBJ2-2; D is unclear. Germline loops: CDR1 MNHNY, CDR2 SVGAGI (reference sequence). Between the trimmed V and J ends, which lost 7 bases and 5 bases, there was a span of 5 bases. The CDR3 sequence is 11 residues long. CDR3 DNA sequence: TGTGCCAGCACCCGGACCGGGGAGCTGTTTTTT. Translated, it gives CASTRTGELFF.

The chain's CDR3 is CASSFRGNHEQYF. The DNA of the CDR3 is TGTGCCAGCAGTTTCCGAGGGAACCACGAGCAGTACTTC. V and J are TRBV27 and TRBJ2-7, with D possibly matching TRBD2 (5 bases). Germline lookup yields CDR1 MNHEY and CDR2 SMNVEV (reference sequence). The ends were cut back, 3 bases at V and 5 bases at J, with 11 bases in the middle. This CDR3 is built from 13 residues.

The V gene is TRBV27, the J gene TRBJ2-2; D is uncertain. V lost 3 bases, J lost 2 bases, and 7 bases lay in between. The germline V gene encodes CDR1 MNHEY and CDR2 SMNVEV (reference sequence). The length of the CDR3 is 14 residues. The chain's CDR3 is CASSLRANTGELFF. The CDR3, as DNA: TGTGCCAGCAGTTTGAGAGCTAACACCGGGGAGCTGTTTTTT.

CDR3 amino acids: CASSQQPPGQSSGANVLTF. The CDR3 nucleotides read TGTGCCAGCAGCCAACAACCCCCGGGACAGAGCTCTGGGGCCAACGTCCTGACTTTC. The V gene is TRBV27, the J gene TRBJ2-6, with 7 nucleotides matching TRBD1. The length of the CDR3 is 19 residues. CDR1 is MNHEY, CDR2 SMNVEV, per germline (reference sequence). The V and J ends lost 6 bases and 0 bases, in that order; junction bases with no gene match: 14.

Here the CDR3 reads CSVEDPGLPLPDTQYF. The CDR3 bases are TGCAGCGTTGAAGACCCGGGACTCCCCCTCCCAGATACGCAGTATTTT. The chain recombines TRBV29-1 with TRBJ2-3; tentative D call: TRBD2 (6 bases). Germline CDR1 SQVTM, CDR2 ANQGSEA. Trimming pared 0 bases from V and 4 bases from J, leaving 17 bases between. There are 16 residues in the CDR3.

J is TRBJ2-3 and V is TRBV7-2; possibly TRBD1 for D (6 bases). CDR1 is SGHTA, CDR2 FQGNSA, per germline. This CDR3 region has 14 residues. V was cut by 3 bases and J by 6 bases, with 13 bases left in between. CDR3 bases: TGTGCCAGCAGCTTGATGGGGGCTGGGGATACGCAGTATTTT. As protein: CASSLMGAGDTQYF.

The genes are TRBV27 and TRBJ2-7, with D possibly matching TRBD2 (5 bases). Germline lookup yields CDR1 MNHEY and CDR2 SMNVEV (reference sequence). This CDR3 is 13 amino acids long. V lost 5 bases, J lost 1 base, and 9 bases lay in between. This CDR3 reads CASSDGLSYEQYF. CDR3 sequence (DNA): TGTGCCAGCAGTGACGGACTTTCCTACGAGCAGTACTTC.

V and J are TRBV19 and TRBJ1-1; D may be TRBD1 (6 bases). The CDR3 contains 13 residues. In germline, CDR1 is LNHDA, CDR2 SQIVND (reference sequence). V shed 4 bases and J shed 4 bases, with 10 bases lying between them. DNA of the CDR3: TGTGCCAGTAGTAGGGGGCTAGGCACTGAAGCTTTCTTT. It is translated as CASSRGLGTEAFF.

V gene TRBV4-2 combines with J gene TRBJ2-7; tentatively, D is TRBD1 or TRBD2 (5 bases each). CDR3 length: 15 amino acids. Germline V CDR1 and CDR2: LGHNA, YNFKEQ. The V end lost 6 bases, the J end lost 1 base, and 16 bases lay between the germline ends. CDR3 DNA sequence: TGTGCCAGCAGACCCAGGGACGGGAAATCCTACGAGCAGTACTTC. Protein sequence: CASRPRDGKSYEQYF.

This chain joins TRBV5-5 and TRBJ2-7, with D perhaps TRBD2 (6 bases). The CDR3 runs 14 residues. In germline, CDR1 is SGHKS, CDR2 YYEKEE (reference sequence). Trimming took 1 base from V and 9 from J, leaving 17 bases between them. For the CDR3, the DNA is TGTGCCAGCAGCTTGTGGTTCCAGAAGGAGGGGCAGTACTTC. As protein: CASSLWFQKEGQYF.

The chain employs TRBV6-6 and TRBJ2-7; 11 bases align to TRBD1. The CDR3 consists of 14 residues. Germline-derived CDR1 and CDR2 are MNHNY and SVGAGI (reference sequence). The trim removed 6 bases at V and 2 bases at J, leaving 3 bases unmatched. As DNA, the CDR3 is TGTGCCAGCAGGGAGGGACAGGGGGCCTACGAGCAGTACTTC. As protein: CASREGQGAYEQYF.

This clone was detected once. The chain carries TRBV27 and TRBJ1-5; the D is unclear. CDR1 and CDR2 (germline): MNHEY, SMNVEV (reference sequence). Trimming took off 4 bases at V and 4 bases at J, with 8 bases between the two ends. The CDR3 consists of 13 residues. The CDR3 DNA reads as TGTGCCAGCAGTTATTACGCGAATCAGCCCCAGCATTTT. Encoded protein: CASSYYANQPQHF.

The chain has TRBV9 and TRBJ2-7; TRBD1 is a possible D gene (6 bases). Trimming shortened V by 0 bases and J by 4 bases, and 8 bases separated the two germline ends. Germline CDR1 and CDR2: SGDLS and YYNGEE. This CDR3 is 13 amino acids long. CDR3: CASSVEDRYEQYF. CDR3 DNA sequence: TGTGCCAGCAGCGTAGAGGACAGATACGAGCAGTACTTC.

This chain uses TRBV6-1 with TRBJ1-2, with TRBD1 identical over 12 bases. The CDR3 has 13 amino acids. After removal of 6 bases from V and 6 bases from J, the junction contained 2 bases not matched to a gene. Germline CDR1 and CDR2: MNHNS and SASEGT. The CDR3 is CASRGTGGHGYTF. CDR3 DNA: TGTGCCAGCAGGGGGACAGGGGGCCATGGCTACACCTTC.

The chain joins TRBV18 to TRBJ2-7; D unresolved. V was trimmed by 3 bases and J by 4 bases, leaving 16 bases between them. CDR3 size: 15 residues. Germline V gives CDR1 KGHSH, CDR2 LQKENI. The CDR3 DNA is TGTGCCAGCTCACCTCCTAGGACGGTTACTTACGAGCAGTACTTC. It yields the protein CASSPPRTVTYEQYF.

The J gene is TRBJ1-1, the V gene TRBV4-2, with unresolved D. Germline V gene sequence: CDR1 LGHNA, CDR2 YNFKEQ. CDR3 length equals 16 residues. Trimming took off 2 bases at V and 4 bases at J, with 17 bases between the two ends. The CDR3 coding sequence is TGTGCCAGCAGCCAAATAACCGTCGGTGCGGCCACTGAAGCTTTCTTT. It is translated as CASSQITVGAATEAFF.

The chain uses TRBV6-5 and TRBJ2-7, with a weak D call TRBD1 (6 bases). V lost 2 bases to trimming and J lost 2 bases, with 10 bases between them. The germline gives CDR1 MNHEY, CDR2 SVGAGI. The CDR3 covers 14 residues. This CDR3 is CASSYEDRTYEQYF. The CDR3 nucleotides are TGTGCCAGCAGTTACGAGGACAGAACCTACGAGCAGTACTTC.

V and J are TRBV9 and TRBJ2-7, with D possibly being TRBD1 (6 bases). The CDR3 loop spans 14 amino acids. Deletions cut 4 bases from V and 1 base from J, with 12 bases between. CDR1 is SGDLS, CDR2 YYNGEE, per germline. The CDR3 DNA reads TGTGCCAGCAGCCAGGGGATAGGGTCCTACGAGCAGTACTTC. It codes for CASSQGIGSYEQYF.

V and J are TRBV9 and TRBJ1-1; D is ambiguous. The V gene lost 0 bases and the J gene lost 7 bases, with 13 bases spanning the gap. This CDR3 has 14 amino acids. CDR1 and CDR2 (germline): SGDLS, YYNGEE. Here the CDR3 DNA reads TGTGCCAGCAGCGTAGGGGTGACGATGGGTGAAGCTTTCTTT. Translating it yields CASSVGVTMGEAFF.